Listed below are T cell receptor beta chains from one sample, sequenced in a study of blood T cell repertoires in COVID-19. Using immunoSEQ multiplex PCR, the repertoire was profiled, and TCRdb retains in-frame clones only, with some absent. This sample has about 80,000 clones, with around four fifths found just once. The specimen sequenced was peripheral blood. Every receptor here comes from a man aged 80 or over with active or convalescent COVID-19. CDR3s include the opening cysteine and the closing phenylalanine or tryptophan. Each record gives: CDR3 protein, CDR3 DNA, J gene, D gene, clone size, V gene. D genes are given only for firm matches. Rows give clone size only sometimes, using once, few, many, or a class for an expanded clone.

CDR3aa: CASSLAAGYGYTF
CDR3nt: TGTGCCAGCAGCTTGGCGGCAGGCTATGGCTACACCTTC
j_gene: TRBJ1-2
d_gene: .
abundance: .
v_gene: TRBV5-4

CDR3aa: CASSQDHLGQGFGSNQPQHF
CDR3nt: TGCGCCAGCAGCCAGGACCACTTGGGACAGGGTTTTGGTAGCAATCAGCCCCAGCATTTT
j_gene: TRBJ1-5
d_gene: TRBD1
abundance: .
v_gene: TRBV4-1

CDR3aa: CASGGTSGINGELFF
CDR3nt: TGCGCCAGCGGGGGGACTAGCGGGATCAACGGGGAGCTGTTTTTT
j_gene: TRBJ2-2
d_gene: TRBD2
abundance: .
v_gene: TRBV10-1

CDR3aa: CASSIGGNGNQPQHF
CDR3nt: TGTGCCAGTAGTATAGGAGGGAATGGCAATCAGCCCCAGCATTTT
j_gene: TRBJ1-5
d_gene: .
abundance: .
v_gene: TRBV19

CDR3aa: CASSWSGPTEAFF
CDR3nt: TGTGCCAGCAGTTGGTCAGGTCCCACTGAAGCTTTCTTT
j_gene: TRBJ1-1
d_gene: .
abundance: few
v_gene: TRBV12-3/TRBV12-4

CDR3aa: CASSPQRGGFYEQYF
CDR3nt: TGTGCCAGCAGCCCCCAGCGGGGGGGCTTTTACGAGCAGTACTTC
j_gene: TRBJ2-7
d_gene: TRBD2
abundance: .
v_gene: TRBV3-1/TRBV3-2

CDR3aa: CASSGLRINTGELFF
CDR3nt: TGTGCCAGCAGTGGACTAAGGATTAACACCGGGGAGCTGTTTTTT
j_gene: TRBJ2-2
d_gene: .
abundance: .
v_gene: TRBV11-2

CDR3aa: CASSFEEYGYTF
CDR3nt: TGTGCCAGCAGTTTTGAGGAATATGGCTACACCTTC
j_gene: TRBJ1-2
d_gene: .
abundance: .
v_gene: TRBV28

CDR3aa: CASSPQMPGLAETSTDTQYF
CDR3nt: TGTGCCAGCTCACCTCAAATGCCGGGACTAGCGGAAACTAGCACAGATACGCAGTATTTT
j_gene: TRBJ2-3
d_gene: TRBD2
abundance: .
v_gene: TRBV18

CDR3aa: CASSENWTNNYGYTF
CDR3nt: TGTGCCAGCAGTGAAAACTGGACAAATAACTATGGCTACACCTTC
j_gene: TRBJ1-2
d_gene: .
abundance: .
v_gene: TRBV6-1

CDR3aa: CASSLGSLAGATDTQYF
CDR3nt: TGTGCCAGCAGCTTAGGATCGCTAGCGGGAGCTACAGATACGCAGTATTTT
j_gene: TRBJ2-3
d_gene: TRBD2
abundance: few
v_gene: TRBV11-2

CDR3aa: CASSALAGGVYEQYF
CDR3nt: TGTGCCAGCAGCGCACTAGCGGGAGGGGTTTACGAGCAGTACTTC
j_gene: TRBJ2-7
d_gene: TRBD2
abundance: .
v_gene: TRBV9

CDR3aa: CASIGQANEAFF
CDR3nt: TGTGCCAGCATTGGACAGGCGAATGAAGCTTTCTTT
j_gene: TRBJ1-1
d_gene: TRBD1
abundance: .
v_gene: TRBV28

CDR3aa: CASSSIGVTGHANTGELFF
CDR3nt: TGTGCCAGCAGCTCCATCGGGGTAACAGGGCACGCGAACACCGGGGAGCTGTTTTTT
j_gene: TRBJ2-2
d_gene: .
abundance: few
v_gene: TRBV7-9

CDR3aa: CASSLGLAGVGENTGELFF
CDR3nt: TGTGCCAGCAGCTTAGGGCTAGCGGGAGTCGGAGAGAACACCGGGGAGCTGTTTTTT
j_gene: TRBJ2-2
d_gene: TRBD2
abundance: once
v_gene: TRBV7-9

CDR3aa: CASSPTGGLEGNTIYF
CDR3nt: TGTGCCAGCAGCCCAACAGGGGGTTTAGAGGGAAACACCATATATTTT
j_gene: TRBJ1-3
d_gene: TRBD1
abundance: .
v_gene: TRBV5-6

CDR3aa: CASSQHNTGTGRLNTEAFF
CDR3nt: TGTGCCAGCAGCCAACATAACACCGGGACAGGGAGGTTGAACACTGAAGCTTTCTTT
j_gene: TRBJ1-1
d_gene: TRBD1
abundance: .
v_gene: TRBV3-1/TRBV3-2

CDR3aa: CASSLQVTDTQYF
CDR3nt: TGTGCCAGCAGCCTCCAGGTGACAGATACGCAGTATTTT
j_gene: TRBJ2-3
d_gene: .
abundance: .
v_gene: TRBV14

CDR3aa: CASSLGGTGAEQYF
CDR3nt: TGCGCCAGCAGCTTGGGAGGGACAGGCGCCGAGCAGTACTTC
j_gene: TRBJ2-7
d_gene: TRBD1
abundance: .
v_gene: TRBV5-1

CDR3aa: CATSDGQGMNEKLFF
CDR3nt: TGTGCCACCAGTGATGGACAGGGGATGAATGAAAAACTGTTTTTT
j_gene: TRBJ1-4
d_gene: TRBD1
abundance: .
v_gene: TRBV24-1

CDR3aa: CASSLIGPSYEQYF
CDR3nt: TGTGCCAGCAGTTTAATCGGTCCTTCCTACGAGCAGTACTTC
j_gene: TRBJ2-7
d_gene: .
abundance: .
v_gene: TRBV28

CDR3aa: CASSWGGGNTDTQYF
CDR3nt: TGTGCCAGCAGTTGGGGCGGGGGGAACACAGATACGCAGTATTTT
j_gene: TRBJ2-3
d_gene: TRBD2
abundance: .
v_gene: TRBV2

CDR3aa: CASSPRGGVGGYTF
CDR3nt: TGTGCCAGCAGTCCCCGAGGGGGAGTCGGTGGCTACACCTTC
j_gene: TRBJ1-2
d_gene: .
abundance: .
v_gene: TRBV27

CDR3aa: CALEDRDNSPLHF
CDR3nt: TGTGCACTGGAGGACAGAGATAATTCACCCCTCCACTTT
j_gene: TRBJ1-6
d_gene: .
abundance: .
v_gene: TRBV24-1

CDR3aa: CASSESTGGSYEQYF
CDR3nt: TGCGCCAGCAGTGAGTCTACAGGGGGGTCCTACGAGCAGTACTTC
j_gene: TRBJ2-7
d_gene: TRBD1
abundance: .
v_gene: TRBV10-1

CDR3aa: CASFAESSWSEQFF
CDR3nt: TGTGCCAGTTTTGCCGAGTCTAGCTGGTCTGAGCAGTTCTTC
j_gene: TRBJ2-1
d_gene: .
abundance: .
v_gene: TRBV28

CDR3aa: CASSGGTGRNQPQHF
CDR3nt: TGTGCCAGCAGTGGGGGGACAGGGCGAAATCAGCCCCAGCATTTT
j_gene: TRBJ1-5
d_gene: TRBD1
abundance: .
v_gene: TRBV2

CDR3aa: CASRQGRIQPQHF
CDR3nt: TGTGCCAGTAGGCAGGGCAGGATCCAGCCCCAGCATTTT
j_gene: TRBJ1-5
d_gene: .
abundance: few
v_gene: TRBV19

CDR3aa: CASSVGRAGANTGELFF
CDR3nt: TGTGCCAGCAGTGTTGGTAGGGCGGGTGCGAACACCGGGGAGCTGTTTTTT
j_gene: TRBJ2-2
d_gene: .
abundance: .
v_gene: TRBV2

CDR3aa: CASSIRVTGELFF
CDR3nt: TGTGCCAGTAGTATCCGTGTCACCGGGGAGCTGTTTTTT
j_gene: TRBJ2-2
d_gene: .
abundance: .
v_gene: TRBV19

CDR3aa: CASSFSENTEAFF
CDR3nt: TGTGCTAGCAGCTTTTCAGAGAACACTGAAGCTTTCTTT
j_gene: TRBJ1-1
d_gene: .
abundance: .
v_gene: TRBV7-7

CDR3aa: CASRTSGDYEQYF
CDR3nt: TGTGCCAGCAGGACTAGCGGGGATTACGAGCAGTACTTC
j_gene: TRBJ2-7
d_gene: TRBD2
abundance: .
v_gene: TRBV7-9

CDR3aa: CASSIRPGGSDTQYF
CDR3nt: TGTGCCAGTAGTATAAGGCCTGGGGGGTCTGATACGCAGTATTTT
j_gene: TRBJ2-3
d_gene: .
abundance: .
v_gene: TRBV19

CDR3aa: CASSVRRTGSYEQYF
CDR3nt: TGCGCCAGCAGTGTACGTCGGACAGGTTCCTACGAGCAGTACTTC
j_gene: TRBJ2-7
d_gene: TRBD1
abundance: .
v_gene: TRBV10-1

CDR3aa: CASSLHGELYNEQFF
CDR3nt: TGTGCCAGCAGCTTACACGGAGAACTCTACAATGAGCAGTTCTTC
j_gene: TRBJ2-1
d_gene: .
abundance: .
v_gene: TRBV7-2

CDR3aa: CASSYWGVRSYEQYF
CDR3nt: TGTGCCAGCAGTTACTGGGGCGTGCGCTCCTACGAGCAGTACTTC
j_gene: TRBJ2-7
d_gene: .
abundance: .
v_gene: TRBV6-5

CDR3aa: CASSQTGEANEKLFF
CDR3nt: TGTGCCAGCAGCCAAACAGGGGAAGCTAATGAAAAACTGTTTTTT
j_gene: TRBJ1-4
d_gene: TRBD1
abundance: .
v_gene: TRBV3-1/TRBV3-2

CDR3aa: CASSLSRQGLMTRYGYTF
CDR3nt: TGTGCCAGCAGTTTATCTCGCCAGGGCCTTATGACGCGCTATGGCTACACCTTC
j_gene: TRBJ1-2
d_gene: .
abundance: .
v_gene: TRBV28

CDR3aa: CASSAGQGAGNTIYF
CDR3nt: TGTGCCAGCAGCGCCGGGCAGGGGGCTGGAAACACCATATATTTT
j_gene: TRBJ1-3
d_gene: TRBD1
abundance: .
v_gene: TRBV9

CDR3aa: CASSTSGIGNEKLFF
CDR3nt: TGTGCCAGTAGTACTTCCGGGATTGGGAATGAAAAACTGTTTTTT
j_gene: TRBJ1-4
d_gene: .
abundance: .
v_gene: TRBV19

CDR3aa: CATRSGQGQSTDTQYF
CDR3nt: TGTGCCACCAGAAGCGGACAGGGACAAAGCACAGATACGCAGTATTTT
j_gene: TRBJ2-3
d_gene: TRBD1
abundance: once
v_gene: TRBV24-1

CDR3aa: CASSHLVTSGRAYTQYF
CDR3nt: TGTGCCAGCAGCCACCTAGTGACTAGCGGGAGGGCTTATACGCAGTATTTT
j_gene: TRBJ2-3
d_gene: TRBD2
abundance: .
v_gene: TRBV3-1/TRBV3-2

CDR3aa: CASSLAGVTDTQYF
CDR3nt: TGTGCCAGCAGTCTAGCGGGGGTCACAGATACGCAGTATTTT
j_gene: TRBJ2-3
d_gene: TRBD2
abundance: once
v_gene: TRBV28

CDR3aa: CATSRRDRGQADTQYF
CDR3nt: TGTGCCACCAGCAGACGAGACAGGGGGCAGGCAGATACGCAGTATTTT
j_gene: TRBJ2-3
d_gene: TRBD1
abundance: .
v_gene: TRBV15

CDR3aa: CASSASGTGVVGTEAFF
CDR3nt: TGTGCCAGCAGTGCCTCCGGGACAGGGGTAGTTGGGACTGAAGCTTTCTTT
j_gene: TRBJ1-1
d_gene: TRBD1
abundance: .
v_gene: TRBV27

CDR3aa: CASSTGVGAETQYF
CDR3nt: TGTGCCAGCAGCACCGGCGTGGGCGCGGAGACCCAGTACTTC
j_gene: TRBJ2-5
d_gene: .
abundance: .
v_gene: TRBV6-6

CDR3aa: CATSTLRRASGTDTQYF
CDR3nt: TGTGCCACCAGTACGCTAAGGAGGGCGTCTGGCACAGATACGCAGTATTTT
j_gene: TRBJ2-3
d_gene: .
abundance: once
v_gene: TRBV24-1

CDR3aa: CASSLRRFERTNNPRETQYF
CDR3nt: TGTGCCAGCAGCCTTCGCCGATTCGAGCGGACGAACAACCCTCGGGAGACCCAGTACTTC
j_gene: TRBJ2-5
d_gene: .
abundance: .
v_gene: TRBV28

CDR3aa: CSAGIGQASDEQYF
CDR3nt: TGCAGCGCTGGGATCGGACAGGCGTCGGACGAGCAGTACTTC
j_gene: TRBJ2-7
d_gene: TRBD1
abundance: .
v_gene: TRBV29-1

CDR3aa: CASSQEGGSDTQYF
CDR3nt: TGTGCCAGCAGCCAAGAGGGGGGATCAGATACGCAGTATTTT
j_gene: TRBJ2-3
d_gene: .
abundance: .
v_gene: TRBV4-2